The 16 T cell receptor beta chains reported below all come from one sample, sequenced in a study of Graves' ophthalmopathy and Graves' hyperthyroidism. RNA transcripts provided the template for amplifying TCR beta CDR3 regions. The first round was an RT-PCR with HTBI primers, and the second round was a multiplex PCR. TCRdb analysed the multiplex PCR reads with MiXCR anew, one entry per CDR3 protein. The repertoire holds about 700,000 distinct CDR3 sequences, approximately 39% seen once, with 3% to 4% in the top ten. Source material: peripheral blood. The receptors here all came from an adult man with Graves' ophthalmopathy.

The chain uses TRBV7-9 and TRBJ2-7; 7 bases agree with TRBD1. This CDR3 contains 15 residues. The germline V gene encodes CDR1 SEHNR and CDR2 FQNEAQ (reference sequence). V was clipped by 3 bases and J by 2 bases; unmatched bases: 7. The CDR3 protein is CASSLVQGSPYEQYF. In DNA, the CDR3 is TGTGCCAGCAGCTTGGTACAGGGGAGCCCCTACGAGCAGTACTTC.

This clonotype was seen at least ten times. V is TRBV2 and J is TRBJ1-2; 9 nucleotides line up with TRBD1. Germline trimming cut 4 bases from V and 7 bases from J; bases unmatched to any gene: 7. The CDR3 loop spans 14 amino acids. The germline gives CDR1 SNHLY, CDR2 FYNNEI. CDR3 amino acids: CASSAGTGRGGYTF. CDR3 sequence (DNA): TGTGCCAGCAGTGCTGGGACAGGGCGAGGTGGCTACACCTTC.

With regard to this clonotype: One end of the junction fails to match germline, which may point to a read error. This sequence joins TRBV29-1 and TRBJ1-1; D is unclear. Germline V gene sequence: CDR1 SQVTM, CDR2 ANQGSEA. The CDR3 runs to 12 residues. CDR3 region: CSVASAGTEAFF. The CDR3 DNA reads TGCAGCGTTGCAAGCGCCGGCACTGAAGCCTTCTTT.

Many counts were recorded for this clonotype. The chain couples TRBV7-6 to TRBJ2-5; 8 nucleotides align to TRBD2. The CDR3 loop spans 15 amino acids. Germline V CDR1 and CDR2: SGHVS, FNYEAQ. The ends lost 5 bases at V and 5 bases at J; junction bases unmatched: 10. CDR3 in amino acids: CASSPGGGTGETQYF. The CDR3 DNA is TGTGCCAGCAGCCCGGGGGGGGGTACCGGCGAGACCCAGTACTTC.

This clonotype was observed many times. The chain combines TRBV29-1 with TRBJ2-2; the D is unclear. The CDR3 is 11 amino acids. Trimming cost V 4 bases and J 7 bases, with 7 bases left between them. Germline V gene sequence: CDR1 SQVTM, CDR2 ANQGSEA. Here the CDR3 DNA reads TGCAGCGTTGGTGATGTCGGGGAGCTGTTTTTT. Amino acid sequence: CSVGDVGELFF.

At least ten counts were recorded for this clonotype. J is TRBJ1-5 and V is TRBV5-6; D is ambiguous. This CDR3 is built from 15 residues. Trimming stripped 3 bases from V and 2 bases from J, with 12 bases between. Germline V gene lookup returns CDR1 SGHDT and CDR2 YYEEEE. CDR3 amino acids: CASSSGQTGNQPQHF. The CDR3 coding sequence is TGTGCCAGCAGCTCGGGCCAAACAGGCAATCAGCCCCAGCATTTT.

With respect to this clonotype: A much larger clone differs by one base, so this may be a read error. V usage is TRBV7-8 and J usage is TRBJ2-5; TRBD2 is a possible D gene (6 bases). The CDR3 length is 15 residues. Trimming stripped 1 base from V and 4 bases from J, with 13 bases between. Germline V gene lookup returns CDR1 SGHVS and CDR2 FQNEAQ. The CDR3 nucleotides read TGTGCCAGCAGCTTAGGGGGGGTGCCCACAGAGACCCAGTACTTC. It encodes CASSLGGVPTETQYF. Drawing the rest from reference TRBV7-8 and TRBJ2-5, the complete variable domain is GAGVSQSPRYKVAKRGQDVALRCDPISGHVSLFWYQQALGQGPEFLTYFQNEAQLDKSGLPSDRFFAERPEGSVSTLKIQRTQQEDSAVYLCASSLGGVPTETQYFGPGTRLLVL.

In its sample, this clonotype was seen many times. The V and J genes are TRBV5-1 and TRBJ1-1; a weak D match, TRBD1 (6 bases). There are 15 residues in the CDR3. The V end lost 0 bases, the J end lost 0 bases, and 9 bases lay between the germline ends. Germline CDR1 SGHRS, CDR2 YFSETQ. This CDR3 reads CASSLGTVMNTEAFF. The DNA for the CDR3 is TGCGCCAGCAGCTTGGGGACAGTAATGAACACTGAAGCTTTCTTT.

The V call is TRBV12-3 or TRBV12-4, the J call TRBJ2-2; D is perhaps TRBD1 (5 bases). The CDR3 extends over 14 amino acids. The V end was cut by 4 bases, the J end by 6 bases, with 12 bases between. The CDR3 DNA follows: TGTGCCAGCAGTTATTCAGGGTTACCCGGGGAGCTGTTTTTT. It encodes CASSYSGLPGELFF.

Comment on this clonotype: The junction does not match germline at one end; this may be a read error. This chain joins TRBV29-1 and TRBJ2-6, with TRBD1 identical over 9 bases. The CDR3 is 13 residues long. Germline V gene sequence: CDR1 SQVTM, CDR2 ANQGSEA. CDR3 sequence reads: CSGGATGGNVLTF. CDR3 DNA sequence: TGCAGCGGGGGTGCGACAGGGGGCAACGTCCTGACTTTC. The full variable domain, its missing parts supplied by reference TRBV29-1 and TRBJ2-6, is SAVISQKPSRDICQRGTSLTIQCQVDSQVTMMFWYRQQPGQSLTLIATANQGSEATYESGFVIDKFPISRPNLTFSTLTVSNMSPEDSSIYLCSGGATGGNVLTFGAGSRLTVL.

The rearrangement uses TRBV19 and TRBJ2-7, with unresolved D. Germline CDR1 is LNHDA and CDR2 is SQIVND (reference sequence). V dropped 3 bases and J dropped 5 bases, with 17 bases sitting between them. CDR3 length: 15 amino acids. CDR3 in DNA: TGTGCCAGTAGTATTGGGTCTGAGTGGCAGAACGAGCAGTACTTC. It encodes CASSIGSEWQNEQYF.

This clonotype was seen many times. The chain has TRBV24-1 and TRBJ2-5, with D perhaps TRBD1 (6 bases). The germline V and J ends were trimmed by 1 base and 0 bases, with 8 bases remaining between them. CDR1 KGHDR and CDR2 SFDVKD come from the germline V gene. This CDR3 comprises 15 residues. CDR3: CATSDLEGDQETQYF. The CDR3 nucleotides read TGTGCCACCAGTGATTTAGAGGGGGACCAAGAGACCCAGTACTTC.

This chain uses TRBV7-9 with TRBJ1-5, with D perhaps TRBD1 (5 bases). V dropped 1 base and J dropped 11 bases, with 15 bases sitting between them. The length of the CDR3 is 14 residues. Germline lookup yields CDR1 SEHNR and CDR2 FQNEAQ (reference sequence). CDR3: CASSLGQYQETQHF. DNA of the CDR3: TGTGCCAGCAGCTTAGGACAGTACCAAGAGACCCAGCATTTT.

This clonotype was observed many times. J is TRBJ2-7 and V is TRBV12-3 or TRBV12-4, with TRBD2 identical over 7 bases. This CDR3 is 14 amino acids long. J was trimmed by 6 bases and V by 7 bases; bases with no gene match: 12. For the CDR3, the DNA is TGTGCCAGCACGCACAAAGCGGGGAGTCCCGAGCAGTACTTC. Translating it yields CASTHKAGSPEQYF.

V usage is TRBV7-2 and J usage is TRBJ1-5; D gene uncertain. This CDR3 has 14 residues. The V and J ends lost 5 bases and 11 bases respectively, with 19 bases between them. CDR1 is SGHTA and CDR2 is FQGNSA in the germline V gene. Written as DNA, the CDR3 is TGTGCCAGCAGCAGGACGGGGAGGGCCGAGACCCAGCATTTT. As protein: CASSRTGRAETQHF. The full variable domain, in which reference TRBV7-2 and TRBJ1-5 provide the parts outside the CDR3, is GAGVSQSPSNKVTEKGKDVELRCDPISGHTALYWYRQSLGQGLEFLIYFQGNSAPDKSGLPSDRFSAERTGGSVSTLTIQRTQQEDSAVYLCASSRTGRAETQHFGDGTRLSIL.

This clonotype turned up a few times. This sequence joins TRBV5-6 and TRBJ2-7; the match to TRBD2 covers 14 bases. With 4 bases clipped from V and 6 bases from J, the junction kept 3 bases outside the gene matches. The germline V gene encodes CDR1 SGHDT and CDR2 YYEEEE. The CDR3 consists of 14 residues. CDR3 residues: CASSEGTSGGEQYF. As DNA, the CDR3 is TGTGCCAGCAGCGAAGGGACTAGCGGGGGCGAGCAGTACTTC. Full variable domain (remainder filled in from reference TRBV5-6 and TRBJ2-7): DAGVTQSPTHLIKTRGQQVTLRCSPKSGHDTVSWYQQALGQGPQFIFQYYEEEERQRGNFPDRFSGHQFPNYSSELNVNALLLGDSALYLCASSEGTSGGEQYFGPGTRLTVT.